A selection of T cell receptor beta chains follows, all from one sample in a study of breast tumors, draining lymph nodes, adjacent tissues. In TCRdb, the multiplex PCR reads were re-called with MiXCR into one record per CDR3 protein. The table lists about 130,000 distinct CDR3 sequences, around 20% of them singletons. Sequences were obtained from axillary lymph node tissue. The receptors here all came from a female donor with breast cancer. Some clones in this sample may be carry-over from other donors' samples. The conserved cysteine and the conserved F or W are not part of the CDR3 here.

v_call cdr3_aa
TRBV11-2 ASSLGDRYSYEQY
TRBV9 ASSVGSGNTGELF
TRBV11-2 ASRPRDYPYEQY
TRBV29-1 SVVNRGANYGYT
TRBV6-6 ASWGDNYGYT
TRBV5-5 ASSLRQGLNYEQY
TRBV5-1 ASTLGGGGTDTQY
TRBV30 ALGTGARKRYNEQF
TRBV12-3/TRBV12-4 ASSFDQPQH
TRBV9 ASSYLAGGDNEQF
TRBV5-5 ASSLSPSDTQY
TRBV18 ASSPGPGAGGYT
TRBV6-5 ASRAKYSGIMNEQY
TRBV30 AWSSLASCNEQF
TRBV10-3 AIGREDTGELF
TRBV7-2 ASSLVLGSYEQY
TRBV28 ASSPSGGAYNEQF
TRBV5-4 ASSSVNTGELS
TRBV11-2 ASSYRQGSEAF
TRBV7-8 ASSPIGVGEQF
TRBV9 ASSLGSSGRSTGELF
TRBV10-3 AISGTENQPQH
TRBV5-1 ASSLGTISYNEQF
TRBV11-2 ASSYGDSSYEQY
TRBV18 ASSGAEGPGANVPT
TRBV6-1 ASTLDHWSNQPQH